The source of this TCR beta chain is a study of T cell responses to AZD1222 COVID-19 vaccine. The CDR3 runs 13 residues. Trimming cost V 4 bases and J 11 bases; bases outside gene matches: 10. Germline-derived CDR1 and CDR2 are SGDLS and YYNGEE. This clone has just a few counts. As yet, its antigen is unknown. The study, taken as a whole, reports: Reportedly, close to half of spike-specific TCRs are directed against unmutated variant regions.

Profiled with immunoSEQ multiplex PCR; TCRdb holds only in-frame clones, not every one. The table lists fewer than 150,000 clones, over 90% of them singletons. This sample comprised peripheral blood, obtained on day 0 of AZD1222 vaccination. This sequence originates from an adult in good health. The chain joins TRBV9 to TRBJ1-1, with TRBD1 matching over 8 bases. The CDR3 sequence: CASSKADRVDAFF. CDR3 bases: TGTGCCAGCAGCAAAGCGGACAGGGTTGACGCTTTCTTT.